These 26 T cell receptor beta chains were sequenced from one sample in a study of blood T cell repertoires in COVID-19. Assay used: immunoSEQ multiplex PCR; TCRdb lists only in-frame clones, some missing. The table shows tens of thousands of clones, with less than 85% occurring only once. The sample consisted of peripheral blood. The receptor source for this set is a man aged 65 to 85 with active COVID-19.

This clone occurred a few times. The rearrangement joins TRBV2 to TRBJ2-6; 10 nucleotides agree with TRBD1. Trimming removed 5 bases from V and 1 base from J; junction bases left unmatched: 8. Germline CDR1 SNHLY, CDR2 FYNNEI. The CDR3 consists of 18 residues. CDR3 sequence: CASSTPGQGLSGANVLTF. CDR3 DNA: TGTGCCAGCAGTACCCCGGGACAGGGGCTTTCTGGGGCCAACGTCCTGACTTTC.

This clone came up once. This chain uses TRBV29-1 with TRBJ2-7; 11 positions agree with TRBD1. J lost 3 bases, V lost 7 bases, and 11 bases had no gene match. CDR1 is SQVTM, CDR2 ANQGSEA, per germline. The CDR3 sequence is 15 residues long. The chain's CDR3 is CSAVDRGRLDYEQYF. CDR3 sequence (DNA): TGCAGCGCAGTGGACAGGGGGCGGCTGGACTACGAGCAGTACTTC.

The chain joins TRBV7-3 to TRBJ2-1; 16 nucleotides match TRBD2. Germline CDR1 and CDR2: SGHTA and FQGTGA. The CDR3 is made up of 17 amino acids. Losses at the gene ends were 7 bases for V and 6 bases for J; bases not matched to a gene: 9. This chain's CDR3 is CASTEGLAGGRGNEQFF. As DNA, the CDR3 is TGTGCCAGCACCGAGGGACTAGCGGGAGGGCGGGGCAATGAGCAGTTCTTC.

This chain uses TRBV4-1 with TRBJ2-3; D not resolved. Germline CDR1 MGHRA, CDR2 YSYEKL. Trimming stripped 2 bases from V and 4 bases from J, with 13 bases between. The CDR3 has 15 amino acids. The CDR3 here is CASSQIGSRADTQYF. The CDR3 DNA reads TGCGCCAGCAGCCAAATCGGGTCCCGGGCAGATACGCAGTATTTT.

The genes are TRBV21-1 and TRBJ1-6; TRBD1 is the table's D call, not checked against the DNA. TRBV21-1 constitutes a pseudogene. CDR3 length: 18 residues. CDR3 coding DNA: TGTGCCAGCAGCAAAAGTCAGGTAAGAAACTCCTATAATTCACCCCTCCACTTT. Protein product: CASSKSQVRNSYNSPLHF.

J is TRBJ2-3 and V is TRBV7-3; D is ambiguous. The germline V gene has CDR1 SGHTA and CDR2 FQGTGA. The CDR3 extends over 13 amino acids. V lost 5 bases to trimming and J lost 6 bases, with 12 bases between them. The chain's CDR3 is CASSVSALDTQYF. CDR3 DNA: TGTGCCAGCAGCGTGAGTGCATTGGATACGCAGTATTTT.

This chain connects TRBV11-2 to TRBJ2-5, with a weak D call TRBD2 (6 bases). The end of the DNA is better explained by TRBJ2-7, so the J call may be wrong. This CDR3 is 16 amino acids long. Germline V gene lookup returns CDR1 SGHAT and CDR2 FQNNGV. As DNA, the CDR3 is TGTGCCAGCAGCTTACTTGGAGCGGGTCACACCTACGAGCAGTACTTC. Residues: CASSLLGAGHTYEQYF.

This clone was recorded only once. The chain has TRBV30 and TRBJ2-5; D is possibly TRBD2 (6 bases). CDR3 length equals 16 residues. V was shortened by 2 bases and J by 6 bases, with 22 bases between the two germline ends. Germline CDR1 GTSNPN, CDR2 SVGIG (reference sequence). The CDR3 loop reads CAWSFPRGDAGQTQYF. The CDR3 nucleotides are TGTGCCTGGAGTTTTCCCCGGGGCGACGCGGGACAGACCCAGTACTTC.

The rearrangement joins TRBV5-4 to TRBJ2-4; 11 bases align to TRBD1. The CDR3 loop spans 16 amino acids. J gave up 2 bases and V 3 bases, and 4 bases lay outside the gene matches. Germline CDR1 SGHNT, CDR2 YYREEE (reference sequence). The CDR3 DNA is TGTGCCAGCAGCTGGGGGACAGGGGGATCCAAAAACATTCAGTACTTC. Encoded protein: CASSWGTGGSKNIQYF.

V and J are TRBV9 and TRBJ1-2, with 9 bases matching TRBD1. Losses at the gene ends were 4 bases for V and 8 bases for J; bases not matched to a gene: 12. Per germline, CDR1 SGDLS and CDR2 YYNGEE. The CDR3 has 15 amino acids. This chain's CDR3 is CASSSGGTGNSGYTF. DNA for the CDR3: TGTGCCAGCAGCTCCGGTGGGACAGGGAATTCGGGCTACACCTTC.

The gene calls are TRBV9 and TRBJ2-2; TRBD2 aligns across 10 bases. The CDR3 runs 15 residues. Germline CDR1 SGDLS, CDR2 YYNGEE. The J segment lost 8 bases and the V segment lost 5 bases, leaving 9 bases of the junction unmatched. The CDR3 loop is CASRGAGGTSGELFF. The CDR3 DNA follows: TGTGCCAGCAGAGGAGCGGGAGGGACATCGGGGGAGCTGTTTTTT. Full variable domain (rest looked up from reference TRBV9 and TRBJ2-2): DSGVTQTPKHLITATGQRVTLRCSPRSGDLSVYWYQQSLDQGLQFLIQYYNGEERAKGNILERFSAQQFPDLHSELNLSSLELGDSALYFCASRGAGGTSGELFFGEGSRLTVL.

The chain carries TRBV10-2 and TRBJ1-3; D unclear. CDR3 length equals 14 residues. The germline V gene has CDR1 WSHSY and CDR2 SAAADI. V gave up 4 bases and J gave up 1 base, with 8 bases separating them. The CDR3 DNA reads TGCGCCAGCAGTGTCGGAGGGTCTGGAAACACCATATATTTT. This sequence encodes CASSVGGSGNTIYF.

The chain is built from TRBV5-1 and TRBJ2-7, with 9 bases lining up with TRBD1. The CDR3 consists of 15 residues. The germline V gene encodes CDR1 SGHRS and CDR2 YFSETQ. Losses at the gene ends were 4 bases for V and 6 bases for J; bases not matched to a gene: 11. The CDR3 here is CASSPWTGARGEQYF. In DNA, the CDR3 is TGCGCCAGCAGCCCGTGGACAGGGGCTAGAGGCGAGCAGTACTTC. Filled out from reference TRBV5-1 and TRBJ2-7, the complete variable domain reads KAGVTQTPRYLIKTRGQQVTLSCSPISGHRSVSWYQQTPGQGLQFLFEYFSETQRNKGNFPGRFSGRQFSNSRSEMNVSTLELGDSALYLCASSPWTGARGEQYFGPGTRLTVT.

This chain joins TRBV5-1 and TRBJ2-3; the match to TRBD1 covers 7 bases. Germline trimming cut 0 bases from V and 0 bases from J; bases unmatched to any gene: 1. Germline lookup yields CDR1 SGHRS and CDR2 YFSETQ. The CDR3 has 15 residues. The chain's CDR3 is CASSLEGQSTDTQYF. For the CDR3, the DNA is TGCGCCAGCAGCTTGGAGGGACAGAGCACAGATACGCAGTATTTT. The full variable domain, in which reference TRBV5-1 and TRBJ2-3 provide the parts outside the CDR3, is KAGVTQTPRYLIKTRGQQVTLSCSPISGHRSVSWYQQTPGQGLQFLFEYFSETQRNKGNFPGRFSGRQFSNSRSEMNVSTLELGDSALYLCASSLEGQSTDTQYFGPGTRLTVL.

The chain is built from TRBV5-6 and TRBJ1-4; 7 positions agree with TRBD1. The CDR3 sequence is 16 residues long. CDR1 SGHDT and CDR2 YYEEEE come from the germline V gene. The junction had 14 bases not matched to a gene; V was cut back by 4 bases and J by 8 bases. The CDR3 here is CASSQTNRGRGEKLFF. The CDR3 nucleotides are TGTGCCAGCAGCCAAACGAACAGGGGAAGGGGGGAAAAACTGTTTTTT.

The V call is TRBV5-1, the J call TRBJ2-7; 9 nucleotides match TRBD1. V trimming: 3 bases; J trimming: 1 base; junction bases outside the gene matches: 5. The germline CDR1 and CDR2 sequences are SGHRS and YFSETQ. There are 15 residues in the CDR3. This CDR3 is CASSSGTGKSYEQYF. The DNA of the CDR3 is TGCGCCAGCAGCTCTGGGACAGGGAAGTCCTACGAGCAGTACTTC. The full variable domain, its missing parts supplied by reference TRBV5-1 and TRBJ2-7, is KAGVTQTPRYLIKTRGQQVTLSCSPISGHRSVSWYQQTPGQGLQFLFEYFSETQRNKGNFPGRFSGRQFSNSRSEMNVSTLELGDSALYLCASSSGTGKSYEQYFGPGTRLTVT.

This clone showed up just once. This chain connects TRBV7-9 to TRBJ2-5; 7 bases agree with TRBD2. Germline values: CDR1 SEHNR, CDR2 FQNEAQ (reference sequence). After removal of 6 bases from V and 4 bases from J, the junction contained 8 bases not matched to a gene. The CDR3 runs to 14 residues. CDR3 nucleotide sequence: TGTGCCAGCAGTCTCGGGGGGATGGGAGAGACCCAGTACTTC. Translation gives CASSLGGMGETQYF.

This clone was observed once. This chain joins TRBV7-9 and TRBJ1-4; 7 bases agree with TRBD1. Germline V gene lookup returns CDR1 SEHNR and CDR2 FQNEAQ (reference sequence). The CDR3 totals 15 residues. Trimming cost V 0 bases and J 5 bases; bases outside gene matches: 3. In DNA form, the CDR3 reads TGTGCCAGCAGCTTAGCGCAAGGGGGCAATGAAAAACTGTTTTTT. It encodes CASSLAQGGNEKLFF.

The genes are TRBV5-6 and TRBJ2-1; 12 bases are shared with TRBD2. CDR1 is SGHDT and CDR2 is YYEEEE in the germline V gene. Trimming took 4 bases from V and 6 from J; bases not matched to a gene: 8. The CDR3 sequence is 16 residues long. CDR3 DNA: TGTGCCAGCAGCCTCGGACTAGCGGGGAAAGGCAATGAGCAGTTCTTC. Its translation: CASSLGLAGKGNEQFF.

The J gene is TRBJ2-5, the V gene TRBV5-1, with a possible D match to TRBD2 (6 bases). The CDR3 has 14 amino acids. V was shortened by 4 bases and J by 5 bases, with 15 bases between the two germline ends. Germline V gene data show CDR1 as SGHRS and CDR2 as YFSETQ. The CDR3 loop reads CASSPGGGGETQYF. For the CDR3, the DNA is TGCGCCAGCAGCCCTGGGGGAGGAGGGGAGACCCAGTACTTC.

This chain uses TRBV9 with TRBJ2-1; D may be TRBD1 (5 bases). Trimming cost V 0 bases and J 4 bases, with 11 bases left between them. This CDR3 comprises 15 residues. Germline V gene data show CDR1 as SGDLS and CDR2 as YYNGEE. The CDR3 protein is CASSVAGQGYNEQFF. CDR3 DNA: TGTGCCAGCAGCGTAGCAGGCCAGGGTTACAATGAGCAGTTCTTC.

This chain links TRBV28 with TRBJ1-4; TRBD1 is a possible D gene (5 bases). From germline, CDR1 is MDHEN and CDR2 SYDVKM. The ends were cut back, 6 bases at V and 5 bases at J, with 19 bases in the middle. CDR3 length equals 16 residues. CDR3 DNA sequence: TGTGCCAGCAGCGAGCCACCGGGACTGACAAATGAAAAACTGTTTTTT. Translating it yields CASSEPPGLTNEKLFF.

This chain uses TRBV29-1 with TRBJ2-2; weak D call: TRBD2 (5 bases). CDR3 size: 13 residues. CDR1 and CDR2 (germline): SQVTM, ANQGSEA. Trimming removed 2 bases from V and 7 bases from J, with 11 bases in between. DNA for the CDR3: TGCAGCGTTGAATCCTTAGCGTTCGGGGAGCTGTTTTTT. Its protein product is CSVESLAFGELFF.

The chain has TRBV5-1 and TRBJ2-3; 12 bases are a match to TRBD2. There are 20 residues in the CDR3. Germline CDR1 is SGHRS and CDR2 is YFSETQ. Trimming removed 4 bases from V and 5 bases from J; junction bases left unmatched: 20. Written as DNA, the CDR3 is TGCGCCAGCAGCGGCCGGGACACCCGGAAGACTAGCGGGAGAGGAGATACGCAGTATTTT. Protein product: CASSGRDTRKTSGRGDTQYF.

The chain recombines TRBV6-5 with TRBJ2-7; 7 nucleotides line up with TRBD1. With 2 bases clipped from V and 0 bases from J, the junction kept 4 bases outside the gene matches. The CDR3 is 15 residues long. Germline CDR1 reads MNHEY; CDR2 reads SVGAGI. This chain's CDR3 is CASSYTRGTSYEQYF. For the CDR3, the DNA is TGTGCCAGCAGTTACACCAGGGGGACCTCCTACGAGCAGTACTTC.

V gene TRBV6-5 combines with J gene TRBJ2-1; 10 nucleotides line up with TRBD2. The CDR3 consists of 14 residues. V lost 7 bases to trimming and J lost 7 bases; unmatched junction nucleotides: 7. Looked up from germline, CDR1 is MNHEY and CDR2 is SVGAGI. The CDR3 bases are TGTGCCAGCAAGGCTAGCGGGAGTGAGAATGAGCAGTTCTTC. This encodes CASKASGSENEQFF.